This TCR beta chain was recorded in a study of radiation and T cells in renal cell carcinoma. The wider study: Nephrectomy followed 15 Gy stereotactic body radiation by 4 weeks.

In germline, CDR1 is GTSNPN, CDR2 SVGIG (reference sequence). The CDR3 extends over 14 amino acids. V was cut by 1 base and J by 4 bases, with 13 bases left in between. Profiling relied on immunoSEQ multiplex PCR, and the TCRdb table lists in-frame clones only, not all of them. The table includes just over 150,000 clones, about 91% detected once. The time point here: blood 2 weeks post-SBRT. Stated treatment: 15 Gy SBRT to primary tumor, nephrectomy 4 weeks later. The specimen was blood, collected from a patient whose treatment included radiotherapy and nephrectomy. The chain joins TRBV30 to TRBJ1-1, with D maybe TRBD1 (6 bases). The sequence was collected from a woman aged 50 to 65 with renal cell carcinoma. As DNA, the CDR3 is TGTGCCTGGAGTGGAGGAAGAGGGGGCACTGAAGCTTTCTTT. Amino acid sequence: CAWSGGRGGTEAFF.